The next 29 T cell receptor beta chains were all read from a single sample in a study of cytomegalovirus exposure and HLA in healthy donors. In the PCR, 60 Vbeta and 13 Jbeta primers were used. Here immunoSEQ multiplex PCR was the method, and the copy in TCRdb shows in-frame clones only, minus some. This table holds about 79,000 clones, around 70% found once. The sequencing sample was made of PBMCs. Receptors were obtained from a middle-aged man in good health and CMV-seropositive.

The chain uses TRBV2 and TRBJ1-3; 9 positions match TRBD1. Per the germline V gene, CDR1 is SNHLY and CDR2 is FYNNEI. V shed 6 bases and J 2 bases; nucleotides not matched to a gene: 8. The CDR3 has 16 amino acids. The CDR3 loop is CASSRDRVDAGNTIYF. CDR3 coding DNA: TGTGCCAGCAGCCGGGACAGGGTAGACGCTGGAAACACCATATATTTT.

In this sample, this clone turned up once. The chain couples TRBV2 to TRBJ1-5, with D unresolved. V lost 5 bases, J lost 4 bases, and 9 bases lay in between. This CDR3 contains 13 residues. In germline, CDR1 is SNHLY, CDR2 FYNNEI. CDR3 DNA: TGTGCCAGCAGTTCTCAGGATAATCAGCCCCAGCATTTT. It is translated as CASSSQDNQPQHF.

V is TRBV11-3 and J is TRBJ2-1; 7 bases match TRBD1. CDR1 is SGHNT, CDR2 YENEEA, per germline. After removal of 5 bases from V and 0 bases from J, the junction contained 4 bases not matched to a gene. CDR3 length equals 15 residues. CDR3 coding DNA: TGTGCCAGCAGCGAGACAGGGAGCTCCTACAATGAGCAGTTCTTC. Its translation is CASSETGSSYNEQFF.

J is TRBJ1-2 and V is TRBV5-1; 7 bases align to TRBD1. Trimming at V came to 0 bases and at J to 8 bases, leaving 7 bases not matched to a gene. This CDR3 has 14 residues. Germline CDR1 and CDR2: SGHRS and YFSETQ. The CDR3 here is CASSLGAVGQGYTF. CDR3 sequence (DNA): TGCGCCAGCAGCTTGGGGGCAGTGGGACAGGGCTACACCTTC. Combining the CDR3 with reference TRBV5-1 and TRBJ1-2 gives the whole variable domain KAGVTQTPRYLIKTRGQQVTLSCSPISGHRSVSWYQQTPGQGLQFLFEYFSETQRNKGNFPGRFSGRQFSNSRSEMNVSTLELGDSALYLCASSLGAVGQGYTFGSGTRLTVV.

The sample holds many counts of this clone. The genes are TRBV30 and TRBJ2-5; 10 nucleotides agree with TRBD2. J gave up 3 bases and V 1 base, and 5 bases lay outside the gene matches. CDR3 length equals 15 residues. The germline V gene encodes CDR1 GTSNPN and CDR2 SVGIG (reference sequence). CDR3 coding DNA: TGTGCCTGGAGTGCCCAGCGGGGGGGCGAAGAGACCCAGTACTTC. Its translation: CAWSAQRGGEETQYF.

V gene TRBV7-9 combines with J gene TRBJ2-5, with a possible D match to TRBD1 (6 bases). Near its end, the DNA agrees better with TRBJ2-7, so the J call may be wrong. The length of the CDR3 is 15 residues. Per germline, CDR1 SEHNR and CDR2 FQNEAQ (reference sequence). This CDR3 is CASSSSSTGFYEQYF. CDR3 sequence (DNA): TGTGCCAGCAGCTCTAGCTCTACAGGGTTCTACGAGCAGTACTTC.

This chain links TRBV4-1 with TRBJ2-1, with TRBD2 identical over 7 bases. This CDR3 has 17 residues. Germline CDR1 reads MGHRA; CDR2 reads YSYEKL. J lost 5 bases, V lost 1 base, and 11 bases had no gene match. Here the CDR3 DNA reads TGCGCCAGCAGCCAAGTGCGAGCGGGGATACATAACAATGAGCAGTTCTTC. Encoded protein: CASSQVRAGIHNNEQFF.

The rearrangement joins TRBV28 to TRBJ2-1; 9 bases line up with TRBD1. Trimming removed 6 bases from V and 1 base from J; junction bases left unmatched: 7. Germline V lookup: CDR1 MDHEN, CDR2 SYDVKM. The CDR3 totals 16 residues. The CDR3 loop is CASSKGGTGSYNEQFF. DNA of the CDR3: TGTGCCAGCAGCAAGGGTGGGACAGGGTCCTACAATGAGCAGTTCTTC.

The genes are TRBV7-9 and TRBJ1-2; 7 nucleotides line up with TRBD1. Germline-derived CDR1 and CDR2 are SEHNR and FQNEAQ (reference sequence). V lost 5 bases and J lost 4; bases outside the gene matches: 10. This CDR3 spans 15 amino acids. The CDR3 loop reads CASSPTGTASYGYTF. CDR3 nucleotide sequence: TGTGCCAGCAGCCCCACCGGGACAGCGTCCTATGGCTACACCTTC.

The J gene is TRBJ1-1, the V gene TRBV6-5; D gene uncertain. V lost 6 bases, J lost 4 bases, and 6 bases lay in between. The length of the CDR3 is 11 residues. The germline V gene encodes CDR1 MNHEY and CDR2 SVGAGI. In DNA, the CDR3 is TGTGCCAGCAGACACCTCACTGAAGCTTTCTTT. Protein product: CASRHLTEAFF.

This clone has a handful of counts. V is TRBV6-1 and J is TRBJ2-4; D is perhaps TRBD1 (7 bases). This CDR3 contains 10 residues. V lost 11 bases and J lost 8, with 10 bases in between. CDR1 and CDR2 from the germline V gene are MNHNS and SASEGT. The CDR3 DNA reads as TGTGCCTCAGGGGGGTACATTCAGTACTTC. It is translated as CASGGYIQYF.

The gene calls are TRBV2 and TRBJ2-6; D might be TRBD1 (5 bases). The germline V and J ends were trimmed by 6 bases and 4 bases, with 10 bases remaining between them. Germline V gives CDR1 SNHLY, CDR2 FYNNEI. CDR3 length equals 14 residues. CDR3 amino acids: CASSQGSGANVLTF. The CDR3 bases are TGTGCCAGCAGCCAGGGCTCCGGGGCCAACGTCCTGACTTTC.

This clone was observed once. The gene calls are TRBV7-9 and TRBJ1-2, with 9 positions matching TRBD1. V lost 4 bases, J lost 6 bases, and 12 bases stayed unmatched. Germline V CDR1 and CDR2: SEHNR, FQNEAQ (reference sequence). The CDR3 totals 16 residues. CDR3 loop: CASSYVRDRALHGYTF. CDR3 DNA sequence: TGTGCCAGCAGCTACGTAAGGGACAGGGCCCTCCATGGCTACACCTTC.

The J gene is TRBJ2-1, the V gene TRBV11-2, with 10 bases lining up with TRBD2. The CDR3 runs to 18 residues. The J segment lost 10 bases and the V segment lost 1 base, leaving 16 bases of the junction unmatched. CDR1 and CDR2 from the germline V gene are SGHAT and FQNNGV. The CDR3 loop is CASSLGGGLAISLREQFF. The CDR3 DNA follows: TGTGCCAGCAGCTTAGGCGGGGGACTAGCGATATCCCTTCGCGAGCAGTTCTTC. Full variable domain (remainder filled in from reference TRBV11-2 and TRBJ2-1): EAGVAQSPRYKIIEKRQSVAFWCNPISGHATLYWYQQILGQGPKLLIQFQNNGVVDDSQLPKDRFSAERLKGVDSTLKIQPAKLEDSAVYLCASSLGGGLAISLREQFFGPGTRLTVL.

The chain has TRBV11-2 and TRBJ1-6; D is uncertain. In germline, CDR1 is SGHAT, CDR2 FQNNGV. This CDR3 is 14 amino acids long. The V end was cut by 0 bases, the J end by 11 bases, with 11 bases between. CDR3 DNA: TGTGCCAGCAGCTTAGAAGCTTTCGGGACACCCCTCCACTTT. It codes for CASSLEAFGTPLHF.

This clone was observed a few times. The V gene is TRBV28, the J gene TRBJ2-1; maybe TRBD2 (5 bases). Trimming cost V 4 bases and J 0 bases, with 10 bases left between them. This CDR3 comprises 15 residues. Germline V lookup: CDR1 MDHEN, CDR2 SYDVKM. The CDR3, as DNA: TGTGCCAGCAGTTCCGTAGCGAGCTCCTACAATGAGCAGTTCTTC. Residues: CASSSVASSYNEQFF.

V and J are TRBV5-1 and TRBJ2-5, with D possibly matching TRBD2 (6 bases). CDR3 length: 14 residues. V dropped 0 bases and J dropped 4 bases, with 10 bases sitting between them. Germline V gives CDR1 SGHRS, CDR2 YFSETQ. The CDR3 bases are TGCGCCAGCAGCTTGGGTAGCGGCCCAGAGACCCAGTACTTC. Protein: CASSLGSGPETQYF.

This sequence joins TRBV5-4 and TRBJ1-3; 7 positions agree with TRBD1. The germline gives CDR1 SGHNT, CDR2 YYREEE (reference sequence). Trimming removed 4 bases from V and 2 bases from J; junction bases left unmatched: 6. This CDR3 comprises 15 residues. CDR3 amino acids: CASSLTGTAGNTIYF. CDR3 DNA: TGTGCCAGCAGCCTAACCGGGACAGCTGGAAACACCATATATTTT. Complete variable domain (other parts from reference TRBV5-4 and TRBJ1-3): ETGVTQSPTHLIKTRGQQVTLRCSSQSGHNTVSWYQQALGQGPQFIFQYYREEENGRGNFPPRFSGLQFPNYSSELNVNALELDDSALYLCASSLTGTAGNTIYFGEGSWLTVV.

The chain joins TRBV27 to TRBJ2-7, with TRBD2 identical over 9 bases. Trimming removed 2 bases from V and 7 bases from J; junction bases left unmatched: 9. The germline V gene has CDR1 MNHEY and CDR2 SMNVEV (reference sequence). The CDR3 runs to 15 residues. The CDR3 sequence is CASSLNSGSHWEQYF. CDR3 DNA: TGTGCCAGCAGTTTAAATAGCGGGAGCCACTGGGAGCAGTACTTC.

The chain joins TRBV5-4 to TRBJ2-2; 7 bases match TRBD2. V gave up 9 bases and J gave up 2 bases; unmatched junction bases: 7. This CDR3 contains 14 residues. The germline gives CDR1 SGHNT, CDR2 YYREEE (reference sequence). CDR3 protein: CAIASGGNTGELFF. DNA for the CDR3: TGTGCCATCGCCTCGGGGGGAAACACCGGGGAGCTGTTTTTT.

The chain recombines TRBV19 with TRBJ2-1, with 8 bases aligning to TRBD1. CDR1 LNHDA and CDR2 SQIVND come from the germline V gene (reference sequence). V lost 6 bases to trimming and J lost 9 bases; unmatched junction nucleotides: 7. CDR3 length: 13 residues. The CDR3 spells CASSLRDRGEQFF. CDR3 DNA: TGTGCCAGTAGCTTACGCGACAGGGGTGAGCAGTTCTTC.

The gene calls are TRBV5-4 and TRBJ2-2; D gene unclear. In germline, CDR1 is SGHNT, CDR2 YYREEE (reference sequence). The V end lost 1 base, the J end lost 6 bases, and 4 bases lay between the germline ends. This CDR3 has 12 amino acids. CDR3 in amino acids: CASSLIAGELFF. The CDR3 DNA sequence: TGTGCCAGCAGCTTGATAGCCGGGGAGCTGTTTTTT. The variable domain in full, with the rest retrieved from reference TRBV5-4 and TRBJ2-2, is ETGVTQSPTHLIKTRGQQVTLRCSSQSGHNTVSWYQQALGQGPQFIFQYYREEENGRGNFPPRFSGLQFPNYSSELNVNALELDDSALYLCASSLIAGELFFGEGSRLTVL.

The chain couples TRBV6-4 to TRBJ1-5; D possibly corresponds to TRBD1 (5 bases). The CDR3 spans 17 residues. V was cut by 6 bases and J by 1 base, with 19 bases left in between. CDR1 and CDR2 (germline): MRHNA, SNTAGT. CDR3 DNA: TGTGCCAGCAGGCCATCAGGGTCCCCGGCCAGCAATCAGCCCCAGCATTTT. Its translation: CASRPSGSPASNQPQHF.

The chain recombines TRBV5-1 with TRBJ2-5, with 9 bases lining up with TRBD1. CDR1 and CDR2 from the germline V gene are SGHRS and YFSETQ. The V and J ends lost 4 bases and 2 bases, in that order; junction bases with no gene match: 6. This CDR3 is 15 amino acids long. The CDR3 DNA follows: TGCGCCAGCAGCGGATTGGGACAGGGACAAGAGACCCAGTACTTC. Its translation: CASSGLGQGQETQYF. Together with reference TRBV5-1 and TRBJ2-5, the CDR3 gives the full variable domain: KAGVTQTPRYLIKTRGQQVTLSCSPISGHRSVSWYQQTPGQGLQFLFEYFSETQRNKGNFPGRFSGRQFSNSRSEMNVSTLELGDSALYLCASSGLGQGQETQYFGPGTRLLVL.

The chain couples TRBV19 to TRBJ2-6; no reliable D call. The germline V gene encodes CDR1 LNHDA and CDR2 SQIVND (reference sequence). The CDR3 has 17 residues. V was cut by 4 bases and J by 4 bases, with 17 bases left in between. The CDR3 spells CASSTRVSVSGANVLTF. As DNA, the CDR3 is TGTGCCAGTAGTACACGGGTGAGCGTCTCCGGGGCCAACGTCCTGACTTTC.

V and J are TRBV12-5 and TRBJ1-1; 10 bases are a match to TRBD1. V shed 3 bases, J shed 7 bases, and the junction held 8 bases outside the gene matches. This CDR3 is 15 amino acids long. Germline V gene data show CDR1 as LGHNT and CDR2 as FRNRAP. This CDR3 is CASGFGTGERGEAFF. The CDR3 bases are TGTGCTAGTGGTTTCGGGACAGGGGAACGGGGTGAAGCTTTCTTT.

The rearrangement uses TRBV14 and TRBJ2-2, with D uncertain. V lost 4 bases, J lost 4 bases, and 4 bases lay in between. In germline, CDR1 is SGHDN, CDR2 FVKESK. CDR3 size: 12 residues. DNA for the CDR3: TGTGCCAGCAGCCCCGTCACCGGGGAGCTGTTTTTT. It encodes CASSPVTGELFF.

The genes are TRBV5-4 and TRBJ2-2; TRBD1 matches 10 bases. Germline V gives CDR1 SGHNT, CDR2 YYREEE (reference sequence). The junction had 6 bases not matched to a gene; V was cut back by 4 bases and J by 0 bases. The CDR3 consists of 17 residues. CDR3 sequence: CASSGGTGASNTGELFF. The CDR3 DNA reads TGTGCCAGCAGCGGCGGGACAGGGGCTTCGAACACCGGGGAGCTGTTTTTT.

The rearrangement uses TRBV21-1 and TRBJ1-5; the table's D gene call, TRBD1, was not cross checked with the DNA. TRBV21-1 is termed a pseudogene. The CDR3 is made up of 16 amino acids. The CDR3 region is CASSGERDNSNQPQHF. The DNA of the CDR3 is TGTGCCAGCAGCGGCGAACGGGACAATAGCAATCAGCCCCAGCATTTT.